What follows is one T cell receptor beta chain and its context. Antigen unknown. This sample stems from a study of cytomegalovirus exposure and HLA in healthy donors. The PCR had 60 Vbeta and 13 Jbeta primers. Produced via immunoSEQ multiplex PCR; TCRdb's table is partial and in-frame only. This table holds some 95,000 clones, 65% to 75% found once. The study, taken as a whole, reports: The study flagged approximately 180 TCR beta chains as cytomegalovirus-associated.

Sample: PBMCs. This clonotype was obtained from a man aged 25 to 40 in good health and CMV-seronegative.

The CDR3 is CASSWDRNTEAFF. The CDR3 DNA sequence: TGTGCCAGCAGTTGGGACAGGAACACTGAAGCTTTCTTT. The chain joins TRBV6-6 to TRBJ1-1; 7 positions match TRBD1. V lost 4 bases, J lost 1 base, and 0 bases stayed unmatched. The CDR3 has 13 amino acids. Germline loops: CDR1 MNHNY, CDR2 SVGAGI (reference sequence).